The following is a T cell receptor beta chain sequence with its context. What it binds is unknown. The table came from immunoSEQ multiplex PCR; TCRdb's copy has only in-frame clones and leaves some out. The table records over 100,000 clones, 91% of them present only once. This entry comes from a study of T cell responses to AZD1222 COVID-19 vaccine. Study in general: Combined were second doses at about 4 or about 12 weeks.

Notes on the study in general: A mostly white British donor set with more females was recruited, and clonal diversity was possibly underestimated. Dominant at 160-218 and 743-854, vaccine-associated CD4 TCRs also spanned spike. As reported, nearly half of all spike-specific TCRs target variant regions that are unmutated.

Germline CDR1 is SGHAT and CDR2 is FQDESV (reference sequence). V gave up 3 bases and J gave up 3 bases, with 17 bases separating them. The CDR3 length is 16 residues. The material sequenced was peripheral blood, taken on day 0 of AZD1222 vaccination. This receptor was taken from an adult in good health. The chain employs TRBV11-1 and TRBJ1-1, with a weak D call TRBD1 (6 bases). In DNA, the CDR3 is TGTGCCAGCAGCTTCTACCGGGGGGCGCAGGACACTGAAGCTTTCTTT. Residues: CASSFYRGAQDTEAFF.